Reported below is one TCR beta chain. All patients picked for sequencing had shown, by flow cytometry, an expansion of CD8+CD57+ cells. Untreated patients provided the blood samples, with no therapy given before sampling. The source of the sample is a study of CD8+CD57+ T cells in acquired aplastic anemia. Genomic DNA was employed as the template in profiling TCR beta VDJ and CDR3. One entry per CDR3 protein results from TCRdb running MiXCR on the reads. The sample consists of roughly 180,000 distinct CDR3 sequences, 63% of them appearing once. The length of the CDR3 is 11 residues. Germline V gene lookup returns CDR1 SGHTA and CDR2 FQGNSA. Trimming stripped 7 bases from V and 6 bases from J, with 10 bases between.

The sample comprised sorted CD4+, CD8+, or CD8+CD57+ T cells (not recorded which) from PBMCs. The V call is TRBV7-2, the J call TRBJ2-7, with D tentatively TRBD1 (6 bases). This TCR was sampled from a human donor with aplastic anemia. The CDR3 sequence: CASTQGSEQYF. In DNA, the CDR3 is TGTGCCAGCACCCAGGGGAGCGAGCAGTACTTC.